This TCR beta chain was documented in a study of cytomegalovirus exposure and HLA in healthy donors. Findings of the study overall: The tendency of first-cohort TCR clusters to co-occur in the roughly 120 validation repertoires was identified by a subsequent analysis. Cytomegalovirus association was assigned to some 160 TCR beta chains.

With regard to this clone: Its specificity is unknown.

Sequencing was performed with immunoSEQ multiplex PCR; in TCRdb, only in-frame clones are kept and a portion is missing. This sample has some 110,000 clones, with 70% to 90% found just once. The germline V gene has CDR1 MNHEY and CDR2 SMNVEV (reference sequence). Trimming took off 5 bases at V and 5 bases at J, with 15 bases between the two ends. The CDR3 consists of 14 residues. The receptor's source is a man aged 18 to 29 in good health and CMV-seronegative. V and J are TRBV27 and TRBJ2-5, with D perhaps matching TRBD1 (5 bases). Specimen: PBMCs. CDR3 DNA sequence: TGTGCCAGCAGTCCGGAAGGGGTTTCGGAGACCCAGTACTTC. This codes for CASSPEGVSETQYF.